The 32 T cell receptor beta chains given below trace back to one sample, sequenced in a study of cytomegalovirus exposure and HLA in healthy donors. In the PCR, 60 Vbeta and 13 Jbeta primers were used. The table came from immunoSEQ multiplex PCR; TCRdb's copy has only in-frame clones and leaves some out. The table includes 150,000 to 200,000 clones, 75% to 85% detected once. The sequenced sample consisted of PBMCs. These receptors all stem from a woman aged 18-30 years in good health and CMV-seropositive.

V is TRBV11-1 and J is TRBJ2-1; 9 nucleotides align to TRBD1. The J segment lost 12 bases and the V segment lost 5 bases, leaving 2 bases of the junction unmatched. CDR3 size: 11 residues. Germline V gene lookup returns CDR1 SGHAT and CDR2 FQDESV (reference sequence). CDR3 nucleotides: TGTGCCAGCAGCCCGGACAGGGGGCAGTTCTTC. It is translated as CASSPDRGQFF.

This chain links TRBV5-4 with TRBJ2-5, with D maybe TRBD2 (6 bases). This CDR3 contains 14 residues. The germline V gene has CDR1 SGHNT and CDR2 YYREEE (reference sequence). The V gene lost 2 bases and the J gene lost 3 bases, with 11 bases spanning the gap. The DNA of the CDR3 is TGTGCCAGCAGCTTCGAGGGACTTAAAGAGACCCAGTACTTC. It specifies CASSFEGLKETQYF.

This clone was recorded a few times. V usage is TRBV6-4 and J usage is TRBJ2-3; 9 nucleotides match TRBD2. The CDR3 loop spans 17 amino acids. CDR1 and CDR2 (germline): MRHNA, SNTAGT. J was trimmed by 5 bases and V by 0 bases; bases with no gene match: 9. CDR3 nucleotides: TGTGCCAGCAGTGACTCACCCAGCGGGGGGCCCGTAGATACGCAGTATTTT. Translating it yields CASSDSPSGGPVDTQYF.

The chain recombines TRBV4-2 with TRBJ2-1; 13 bases fit TRBD2. The J segment lost 9 bases and the V segment lost 0 bases, leaving 8 bases of the junction unmatched. CDR1 LGHNA and CDR2 YNFKEQ come from the germline V gene. This CDR3 has 17 residues. CDR3 sequence: CASSQEIGLAGAPEQFF. CDR3 sequence (DNA): TGTGCCAGCAGCCAAGAAATAGGACTAGCGGGGGCCCCTGAGCAGTTCTTC.

CDR3 bases: TGTGCCAGCAGCGTAGCAGGGGGCCGCGAGCAGTACTTC. Amino acids: CASSVAGGREQYF. The J gene is TRBJ2-7, the V gene TRBV9; 8 bases fit TRBD1. Trimming cost V 0 bases and J 6 bases; bases outside gene matches: 2. The CDR3 has 13 residues. Germline CDR1 and CDR2: SGDLS and YYNGEE.

The chain links TRBV7-6 to TRBJ1-6; 7 positions match TRBD1. After removal of 3 bases from V and 5 bases from J, the junction contained 4 bases not matched to a gene. The CDR3 loop spans 15 amino acids. Looked up from germline, CDR1 is SGHVS and CDR2 is FNYEAQ. CDR3 DNA sequence: TGTGCCAGCAGCTTCCGGGACAGCAATAATTCACCCCTCCACTTT. Translating it yields CASSFRDSNNSPLHF.

The chain is built from TRBV7-2 and TRBJ1-5; D is unclear. The CDR3 is 14 residues long. Trimming took off 3 bases at V and 0 bases at J, with 6 bases between the two ends. Germline V gene lookup returns CDR1 SGHTA and CDR2 FQGNSA. CDR3 bases: TGTGCCAGCAGCTTCAGGCCTAGCAATCAGCCCCAGCATTTT. Its translation: CASSFRPSNQPQHF.

The chain has TRBV2 and TRBJ1-1; D is ambiguous. The CDR3 contains 12 residues. Trimming stripped 11 bases from V and 0 bases from J, with 10 bases between. Germline lookup yields CDR1 SNHLY and CDR2 FYNNEI. This CDR3 reads CACVAVNTEAFF. CDR3 in DNA: TGTGCCTGTGTGGCTGTGAACACTGAAGCTTTCTTT.

J is TRBJ1-5 and V is TRBV7-2, with 8 bases that match TRBD1. After removal of 1 base from V and 0 bases from J, the junction contained 8 bases not matched to a gene. Per the germline V gene, CDR1 is SGHTA and CDR2 is FQGNSA. CDR3 length equals 18 residues. The CDR3 here is CASSLVATGVFSNQPQHF. The DNA for the CDR3 is TGTGCCAGCAGCTTAGTGGCGACAGGGGTTTTTAGCAATCAGCCCCAGCATTTT.

The V call is TRBV30, the J call TRBJ1-4; 8 bases are shared with TRBD1. The CDR3 covers 13 residues. Germline lookup yields CDR1 GTSNPN and CDR2 SVGIG (reference sequence). Trimming removed 3 bases from V and 7 bases from J; junction bases left unmatched: 4. The CDR3 DNA reads as TGTGCCTGGAGGCAGGGGGCCACTGAAAAACTGTTTTTT. Encoded protein: CAWRQGATEKLFF.

CDR3 in DNA: TGTGCCAGCAGCTTAGGGGGCTTCTACTCTGGAAACACCATATATTTT. As protein: CASSLGGFYSGNTIYF. The rearrangement uses TRBV5-4 and TRBJ1-3, with 7 positions matching TRBD1. CDR3 length: 16 residues. Germline assignment: CDR1 SGHNT and CDR2 YYREEE (reference sequence). Trimming took 2 bases from V and 0 from J; bases not matched to a gene: 5.

This chain connects TRBV5-6 to TRBJ2-5; 11 nucleotides match TRBD1. Germline lookup yields CDR1 SGHDT and CDR2 YYEEEE. J was trimmed by 5 bases and V by 3 bases; bases with no gene match: 12. The CDR3 is 17 amino acids. CDR3 sequence reads: CASSSIRDRGKGETQYF. As DNA, the CDR3 is TGTGCCAGCAGCTCGATACGGGACAGGGGGAAAGGGGAGACCCAGTACTTC.

The genes are TRBV15 and TRBJ1-6, with 9 bases identical to TRBD1. V lost 7 bases, J lost 10 bases, and 5 bases stayed unmatched. This CDR3 has 13 amino acids. CDR1 and CDR2 (germline): LNHNV, YYDKDF (reference sequence). CDR3 in amino acids: CATTQGAWSPLHF. In nucleotides, the CDR3 is TGTGCCACCACACAGGGGGCTTGGTCACCCCTCCACTTT.

The chain is built from TRBV10-3 and TRBJ2-3; D gene uncertain. Germline CDR1 reads ENHRY; CDR2 reads SYGVKD. V lost 0 bases, J lost 6 bases, and 16 bases lay in between. The CDR3 extends over 16 amino acids. The CDR3: CAISESGPQDGDTQYF. The CDR3 DNA follows: TGTGCCATCAGTGAGTCAGGCCCCCAGGATGGGGATACGCAGTATTTT.

This rearrangement joins TRBV7-2 to TRBJ1-2; D remains unclear. V gave up 4 bases and J gave up 4 bases, with 16 bases separating them. CDR1 and CDR2 (germline): SGHTA, FQGNSA. The CDR3 loop spans 15 amino acids. The CDR3 DNA is TGTGCCAGCAGCTCTTCATGGGTGGGGAGCTATGGCTACACCTTC. Translation gives CASSSSWVGSYGYTF.

The chain recombines TRBV19 with TRBJ1-6, with no clear D. The V end lost 4 bases, the J end lost 7 bases, and 11 bases lay between the germline ends. This CDR3 comprises 14 residues. Germline V gene data show CDR1 as LNHDA and CDR2 as SQIVND (reference sequence). The CDR3 is CASSRARGNSPLHF. The DNA of the CDR3 is TGTGCCAGTAGTAGGGCTCGTGGCAATTCACCCCTCCACTTT.

The chain couples TRBV16 to TRBJ1-1; possibly TRBD1 for D (6 bases). Trimming removed 4 bases from V and 4 bases from J, with 16 bases in between. The CDR3 runs 15 residues. Germline CDR1 KGHSY, CDR2 FQNENV. For the CDR3, the DNA is TGTGCCAGCAGCCCCCAGACAGGTGCGGCCACTGAAGCTTTCTTT. Translated: CASSPQTGAATEAFF.

The chain recombines TRBV2 with TRBJ1-1, with D perhaps matching TRBD1 (6 bases). Trimming took 1 base from V and 7 from J, leaving 13 bases between them. The CDR3 runs to 14 residues. Germline V gives CDR1 SNHLY, CDR2 FYNNEI. Here the CDR3 DNA reads TGTGCCAGCAGTGAAGTAGGACAGTACTATGAAGCTTTCTTT. Its translation is CASSEVGQYYEAFF.

The chain couples TRBV11-2 to TRBJ2-7, with 8 bases matching TRBD2. The CDR3 spans 15 residues. V trimming: 7 bases; J trimming: 3 bases; junction bases outside the gene matches: 11. In germline, CDR1 is SGHAT, CDR2 FQNNGV. CDR3 DNA: TGTGCCAGCAACTCACCCAGCGGGGGAATCTACGAGCAGTACTTC. This codes for CASNSPSGGIYEQYF. Variable domain in full (rest from reference TRBV11-2 and TRBJ2-7): EAGVAQSPRYKIIEKRQSVAFWCNPISGHATLYWYQQILGQGPKLLIQFQNNGVVDDSQLPKDRFSAERLKGVDSTLKIQPAKLEDSAVYLCASNSPSGGIYEQYFGPGTRLTVT.

In its sample, this clone was seen a few times. V usage is TRBV29-1 and J usage is TRBJ2-7; 8 bases are a match to TRBD2. V lost 4 bases, J lost 2 bases, and 4 bases stayed unmatched. The CDR3 is 13 amino acids. CDR1 and CDR2 from the germline V gene are SQVTM and ANQGSEA. As DNA, the CDR3 is TGCAGCGTTGTCGCGGGGGGAACCTACGAGCAGTACTTC. Residues: CSVVAGGTYEQYF.

The rearrangement links TRBV10-3 to TRBJ1-6; TRBD1 matches 7 bases. Germline assignment: CDR1 ENHRY and CDR2 SYGVKD. J gave up 8 bases and V 8 bases, and 6 bases lay outside the gene matches. CDR3 length: 13 residues. The CDR3 sequence is CAIQRDRDSPLHF. In DNA form, the CDR3 reads TGTGCCATCCAACGGGACAGAGATTCACCCCTCCACTTT.

This clone was found a few times. The genes are TRBV6-1 and TRBJ1-6; D may be TRBD1 (5 bases). This CDR3 has 15 amino acids. Germline V gives CDR1 MNHNS, CDR2 SASEGT. Trimming removed 1 base at V and 6 bases at J, with 10 bases between. The CDR3 here is CASSEVQGGNSPLHF. The CDR3 DNA follows: TGTGCCAGCAGTGAAGTTCAGGGAGGTAATTCACCCCTCCACTTT.

This chain links TRBV2 with TRBJ2-6; 8 nucleotides agree with TRBD1. The CDR3 runs to 15 residues. The ends lost 7 bases at V and 2 bases at J; junction bases unmatched: 4. Germline CDR1 reads SNHLY; CDR2 reads FYNNEI. Here the CDR3 reads CASTGQGAGANVLTF. The CDR3 DNA follows: TGTGCCAGCACCGGACAGGGAGCTGGGGCCAACGTCCTGACTTTC.

The chain joins TRBV27 to TRBJ1-1, with 8 positions matching TRBD1. V lost 9 bases to trimming and J lost 5 bases; unmatched junction nucleotides: 11. Germline CDR1 reads MNHEY; CDR2 reads SMNVEV (reference sequence). This CDR3 has 14 residues. The CDR3, as DNA: TGTGCCAGTTCACTCGACAGGGGTGGAACTGAAGCTTTCTTT. Protein: CASSLDRGGTEAFF.

The J gene is TRBJ1-2, the V gene TRBV28, with a possible D match to TRBD1 (6 bases). The CDR3 is made up of 13 amino acids. V was pared by 4 bases and J by 5 bases, with 11 bases between. Germline V gene data show CDR1 as MDHEN and CDR2 as SYDVKM. The CDR3 here is CASSYSTGYGYTF. In DNA, the CDR3 is TGTGCCAGCAGTTATTCAACAGGGTATGGCTACACCTTC.

CDR3 loop: CASSPMQVLGYGYTF. The CDR3 DNA reads as TGTGCCAGCAGCCCAATGCAGGTCCTCGGCTATGGCTACACCTTC. The rearrangement links TRBV6-5 to TRBJ1-2; D is unclear. Germline V gives CDR1 MNHEY, CDR2 SVGAGI. V shed 6 bases and J shed 4 bases, with 18 bases lying between them. The CDR3 is 15 amino acids.

The rearrangement joins TRBV18 to TRBJ2-2, with a weak D call TRBD2 (5 bases). Germline loops: CDR1 KGHSH, CDR2 LQKENI. Trimming pared 0 bases from V and 4 bases from J, leaving 21 bases between. The CDR3 is made up of 19 amino acids. CDR3 in DNA: TGTGCCAGCTCACCACCGGTCGGGAACCTCGCCTCGGGCACCGGGGAGCTGTTTTTT. It is translated as CASSPPVGNLASGTGELFF.

J is TRBJ2-3 and V is TRBV30, with 7 bases lining up with TRBD2. The CDR3 is 14 amino acids. J was trimmed by 0 bases and V by 4 bases; bases with no gene match: 4. Germline V gives CDR1 GTSNPN, CDR2 SVGIG (reference sequence). In DNA, the CDR3 is TGTGCCTGGATCTTGGGGGGGAGCACAGATACGCAGTATTTT. The encoded protein is CAWILGGSTDTQYF.

The rearrangement uses TRBV4-2 and TRBJ2-1; TRBD2 matches 14 bases. Germline V gene sequence: CDR1 LGHNA, CDR2 YNFKEQ. The CDR3 length is 16 residues. V shed 1 base, J shed 9 bases, and the junction held 5 bases outside the gene matches. CDR3 sequence reads: CASSQVTSGGAVEQFF. For the CDR3, the DNA is TGTGCCAGCAGCCAAGTGACTAGCGGGGGGGCGGTTGAGCAGTTCTTC.

The chain uses TRBV9 and TRBJ2-7; 9 nucleotides agree with TRBD1. Germline CDR1 reads SGDLS; CDR2 reads YYNGEE. The CDR3 has 15 amino acids. J gave up 3 bases and V 2 bases, and 6 bases lay outside the gene matches. This CDR3 is CASSVGQGVRYEQYF. The DNA for the CDR3 is TGTGCCAGCAGCGTGGGACAGGGAGTTCGCTACGAGCAGTACTTC.

The chain is built from TRBV6-5 and TRBJ1-2, with D perhaps TRBD1 (5 bases). The CDR3 is 14 residues long. V shed 0 bases and J shed 6 bases, with 11 bases lying between them. CDR1 MNHEY and CDR2 SVGAGI come from the germline V gene. The CDR3 DNA follows: TGTGCCAGCAGTTACTCGGGGCAGGGCAATGGCTACACCTTC. Amino acid sequence: CASSYSGQGNGYTF.

J is TRBJ1-5 and V is TRBV2; TRBD1 is a possible D gene (6 bases). CDR1 SNHLY and CDR2 FYNNEI come from the germline V gene. This CDR3 comprises 15 residues. Trimming cost V 2 bases and J 4 bases, with 12 bases left between them. The DNA for the CDR3 is TGTGCCAGCAGTGAACTGGGGGCGCGGAATCAGCCCCAGCATTTT. Protein product: CASSELGARNQPQHF.